This T cell receptor beta chain was profiled in a study of CD8 T cells in Susac syndrome. Study-wide results and limits: As the study acknowledged, the number of individuals who were part of its TCR sequencing and HLA analysis was relatively small.

CD8+ and CD4+ blood T cells underwent TCR beta sequencing. Age- and sex-matched healthy donors served as the control group. With regard to this clonotype: Its specificity is not known.

Germline V gene lookup returns CDR1 SGHDN and CDR2 FVKESK. V was trimmed by 0 bases and J by 3 bases, leaving 9 bases between them. CDR3 length equals 14 residues. It was with random hexamers that roughly 0.45 to 1 ug RNA was reverse transcribed. The amplification used immunoSEQ multiplex PCR on TCR beta CDR3; it spanned 54 Vbeta and 13 Jbeta. TCRdb reanalysed the immunoSEQ multiplex PCR reads using MiXCR and keeps one entry per CDR3 protein. The data show about 120,000 distinct CDR3 sequences, with 80% to 95% seen just once and approximately 0.13% held by the top ten. This TCR was sampled from a human donor in good health. The rearrangement uses TRBV14 and TRBJ2-7; perhaps TRBD2 as D (6 bases). The sample comprised CD8+ T cells from PBMCs. The DNA of the CDR3 is TGTGCCAGCAGCCAAGAATGGGGGGACTACGAGCAGTACTTC. Translation: CASSQEWGDYEQYF.